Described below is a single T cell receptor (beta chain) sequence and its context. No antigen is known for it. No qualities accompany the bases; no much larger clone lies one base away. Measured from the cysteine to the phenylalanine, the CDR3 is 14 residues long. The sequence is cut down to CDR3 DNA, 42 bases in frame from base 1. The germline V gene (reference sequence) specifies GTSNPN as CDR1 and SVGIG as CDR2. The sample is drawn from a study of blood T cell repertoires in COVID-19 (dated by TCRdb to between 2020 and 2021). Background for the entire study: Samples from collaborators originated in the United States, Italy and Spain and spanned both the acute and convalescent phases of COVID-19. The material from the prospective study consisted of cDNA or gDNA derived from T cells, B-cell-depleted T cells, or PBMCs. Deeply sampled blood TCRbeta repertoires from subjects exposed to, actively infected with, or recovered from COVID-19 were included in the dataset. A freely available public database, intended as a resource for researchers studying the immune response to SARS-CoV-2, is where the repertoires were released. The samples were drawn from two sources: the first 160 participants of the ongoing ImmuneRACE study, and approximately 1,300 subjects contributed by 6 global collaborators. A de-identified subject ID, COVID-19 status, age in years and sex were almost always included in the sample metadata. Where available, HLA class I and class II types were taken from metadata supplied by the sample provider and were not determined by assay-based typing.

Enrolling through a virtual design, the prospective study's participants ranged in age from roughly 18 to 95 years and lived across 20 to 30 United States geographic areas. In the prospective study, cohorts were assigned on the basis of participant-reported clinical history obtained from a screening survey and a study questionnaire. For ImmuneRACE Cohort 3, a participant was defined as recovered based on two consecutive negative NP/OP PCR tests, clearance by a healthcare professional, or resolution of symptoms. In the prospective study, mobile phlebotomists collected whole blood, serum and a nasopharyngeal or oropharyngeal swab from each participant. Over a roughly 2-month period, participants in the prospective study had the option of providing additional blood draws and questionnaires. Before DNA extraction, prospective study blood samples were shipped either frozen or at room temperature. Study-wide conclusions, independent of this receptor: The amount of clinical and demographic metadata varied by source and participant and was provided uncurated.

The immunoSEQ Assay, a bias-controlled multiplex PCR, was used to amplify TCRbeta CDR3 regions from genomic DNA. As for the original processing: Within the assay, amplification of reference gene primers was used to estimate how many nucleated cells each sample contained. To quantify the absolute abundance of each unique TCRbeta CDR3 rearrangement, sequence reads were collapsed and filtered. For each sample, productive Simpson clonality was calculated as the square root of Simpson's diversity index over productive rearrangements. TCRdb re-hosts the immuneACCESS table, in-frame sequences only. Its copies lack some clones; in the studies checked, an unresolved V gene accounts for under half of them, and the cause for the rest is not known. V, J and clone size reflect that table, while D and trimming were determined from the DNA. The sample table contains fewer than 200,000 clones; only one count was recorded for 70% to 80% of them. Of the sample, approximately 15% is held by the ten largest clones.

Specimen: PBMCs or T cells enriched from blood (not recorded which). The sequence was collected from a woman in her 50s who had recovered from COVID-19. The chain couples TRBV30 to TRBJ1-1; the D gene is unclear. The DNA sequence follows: TGTGCGTTGAGCCCTAGGCTCCTGAACACTGAAGCTTTCTTT. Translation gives CALSPRLLNTEAFF. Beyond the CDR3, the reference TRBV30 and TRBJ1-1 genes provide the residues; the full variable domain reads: SQTIHQWPATLVQPVGSPLSLECTVEGTSNPNLYWYRQAAGRGLQLLFYSVGIGQISSEVPQNLSASRPQDRQFILSSKKLLLSDSGFYLCALSPRLLNTEAFFGQGTRLTVV.